This T cell receptor beta chain stems from a study of CD8 T cell repertoires and HIV-1 epitope variants. Sequencing was performed with immunoSEQ multiplex PCR; in TCRdb, only in-frame clones are kept and a portion is missing. This repertoire shows about 5,000 clones, 55% to 70% found once; its top ten account for roughly 39%. Findings and limits, study-wide: This assay reports beta chains of antigen-expanded cells, not T cell function.

This clone was observed a few times. Its specificity is not known. Sequenced sample: cultured CD8+ T cells derived from PBMCs. This TCR derives from a male donor with HIV.

CDR3 nucleotides: TGTGCCAGCAGTGAGGACAACTACGAGCAGTACTTC. This translates into CASSEDNYEQYF. This chain uses TRBV2 with TRBJ2-7, with TRBD1 as a possible D gene (5 bases). Germline assignment: CDR1 SNHLY and CDR2 FYNNEI. The CDR3 is 12 residues long. Trimming removed 3 bases at V and 3 bases at J, with 6 bases between.